This T cell receptor (beta chain) was captured in a study of neurological immune-mediated disorders. This clonotype has a count of ten or more. MiXCR was run by TCRdb on the 5' RACE reads, yielding one entry per CDR3 protein. The sample contains about 120,000 distinct CDR3 sequences, roughly 3.2% of which appear only once. V lost 0 bases, J lost 5 bases, and 9 bases lay in between. CDR3 size: 13 residues. Germline CDR1 and CDR2: SGHDT and YYEEEE. The TCR originated in a woman in her thirties with multiple sclerosis. This sequence joins TRBV5-6 and TRBJ2-7; a weak D match, TRBD2 (5 bases). The sequenced material came from PBMCs. CDR3 sequence: CASSLGGSDEQYF. CDR3 nucleotide sequence: TGTGCCAGCAGCTTGGGAGGGAGCGACGAGCAGTACTTC.